This T cell receptor beta chain was observed in a study of OX40 agonist ivuxolimab in advanced cancers. Turning to the overall study: Ivuxolimab was a fully human IgG2 agonistic monoclonal antibody targeting the costimulatory receptor OX40 (CD134). Prior anti-PD-1, anti-PD-L1 or anti-CTLA-4 therapy was permitted, and 40% of dose-escalation patients had received checkpoint inhibitors. Peripheral TCRbeta sequencing was intended to test whether TCR sequence diversity was altered and clonal T-cell expansion was caused by ivuxolimab. The dose-escalation cohort was roughly 83% male with a mean age of approximately 60 years, ranging from about 20 to 85. Three dose-escalation patients achieved partial responses, one with hepatocellular carcinoma and two with cutaneous melanoma. Among the 50 to 55 dose-escalation patients, roughly 20 had hepatocellular carcinoma, some 15 melanoma, 9 renal cell carcinoma and 9 head and neck cancer. The monotherapy dose-escalation portion (N of about 47 patients) of the phase I ivuxolimab trial is reported in the paper. Intravenous ivuxolimab was administered to patients every 2 weeks at six dose levels: 0.01, 0.1, 0.3, 1.5, 3 and 10 mg/kg.

Per the germline V gene (reference sequence), SGHAT is the CDR1 and FQDESV is the CDR2. The CDR3 spans 17 residues, from the cysteine through the phenylalanine. The sequence is cut down to CDR3 DNA, 51 bases in frame from base 1. For this chain, trimming is 5 bases at the V end and 0 bases at the J end, and the number of junction bases without a gene match is 11. To sequence the TCRbeta CDR3 region, genomic DNA was isolated from the sorted cells. The immunoSEQ Assay was used to sequence the TCRbeta CDR3 regions. Held by TCRdb, this immuneACCESS table contains in-frame sequences only and omits some clones. Under half of the omission traces to an unresolved V gene where checked; the cause of the rest is unknown. The sample table contains some 65,000 clones; only one count was recorded for 87% of them. 2.5% to 3% of the sample is in the top ten clones. For this clone: The antigen it binds to is not known. Within one base of it there is no much larger clone, and no base qualities were kept.

Patients with autoimmune disease history or receiving systemic immunosuppression were excluded from the trial. In every dose cohort, peripheral blood was drawn for TCR sequencing at baseline, cycle 4 day 1, and cycle 7 day 1. Samples came from an open-label, multicenter, first-in-human phase I dose-escalation trial of ivuxolimab. Adults with locally advanced or metastatic melanoma, renal cell, hepatocellular, or head and neck squamous cell carcinoma were enrolled in the trial. Before TCR sequencing, CD4+ T cells and CD8+ T cells were sorted from peripheral blood as separate populations. The study at large found these results: The antigen specificity of the peripheral T cells that underwent clonal expansion was not determined. After ivuxolimab, CD8+ T cells had more expanded clones than CD4+ T cells on average. Low levels of normalized T-cell clonal expansion were also seen in some nonresponding patients. At doses of 0.1 to 3.0 mg/kg, clonal expansion of both CD4+ and CD8+ T cells in blood was seen between baseline and week 6. In partial responders in the 0.1-3.0 mg/kg groups, normalized peripheral clonal expansion was found to be among the lowest, especially among CD8+ T cells.

The chain joins TRBV11-1 to TRBJ2-3; 7 of the junction bases match TRBD1. The source is an adult with an advanced solid tumor such as melanoma, head and neck, liver or kidney cancer. Sequencing used CD4+ or CD8+ T cells sorted from blood, obtained in a trial of the OX40 agonist ivuxolimab. Read as DNA, the sequence is TGTGCCAGCAGCCGACGACGCAGACAGGGTAGCACAGATACGCAGTATTTT. Translated, it gives CASSRRRRQGSTDTQYF.